Sequencing of this T cell receptor (beta chain) was carried out in a study of blood T cells in healthy people across ages (dated by TCRdb to between 2014 and 2017). About the study as a whole: In model experiments, template switching captured roughly one uniquely barcoded TCR beta cDNA molecule for every two T cells. Age-related changes in TCR beta repertoire diversity were measured in the study by deep sequencing normalized with unique cDNA molecular identifiers. The donors were divided into four age groups: young (average around 16 years), middle-aged (about 40), aged (about 61) and long-lived (82). To avoid experimental bias, donors of different ages were distributed randomly across sequencing lanes. Using the same blood draw, the study looked at two additional independent replicas of 1 million unique cDNA reads for two donors, one aged 18 to 30 and the other aged 80 or older. General findings and caveats noted by the study authors: The percentage of naive T cells measured by flow cytometry correlated strongly with observed TCR beta diversity. As age increased, observed TCR beta diversity per million T cells dropped in a roughly linear way, and a significant reduction was already evident by age around 41. Since profiling was done on bulk unsorted PBMCs, naive and antigen-experienced compartments could not be conclusively compared. The long-lived group showed more naive CD4+ T cells, fewer expanded clones and increased TCR diversity than the aged group, suggesting age selection. Because donor CMV infection status was unknown, age-related changes in expanded clonotypes were potentially confounded. Estimates of total diversity from one million sequenced T cells were regarded as lower bounds and underestimates.

On this clonotype: Its antigen has not been determined. No quality values exist for individual bases; no much larger clone is one base distant.

Library prep was done by 5' RACE. This sample was sequenced with an Illumina HiSeq 2500. A second 7 to 11 cycle PCR used a sample-barcoded 5' primer and a J-beta primer mix. Each TCR beta cDNA molecule received a unique molecular identifier from a template-switch 5' adaptor carrying 12 random nucleotides. Each sample yielded at least 3 million CDR3-containing paired-end reads. First-strand cDNA synthesis was performed from all RNA using the Mint cDNA synthesis kit, with priming by a TRBC-specific oligonucleotide. After uracil-DNA glycosylase treatment, a first 18-cycle PCR used universal primers M1SS and BC2_uni_R on all cDNA. Processing in the source paper ran as follows. Normalization of each sample was performed by random selection of 1 million high-quality reads, each carrying a distinct molecular identifier. Reads sharing molecular identifiers were discarded rather than binned into consensus sequences. MiTCR, with a Q25 quality threshold and the strictest error-elimination algorithm, was used for CDR3 identification, clonotype clustering and error correction. A nonparametric unseen species model with Euler transformation was used to estimate lower-bound total TCR beta diversity. TCRdb took the public reads, trimmed them with fastp at Q25, ran MiXCR for clone calling and kept in-frame beta chains. Every entry covers one CDR3 protein and lists the most common genes and DNA from its rows. TCRdb, not the authors, supplied the V and J calls. Present in this sample are 600,000 to 650,000 distinct CDR3 sequences, under 70% of which were seen just once. The ten largest clonotypes hold 30% to 40% of the sample.

The CDR3 covers 14 residues, taking in both the cysteine and the phenylalanine. Only CDR3 DNA remains: 42 bases, in frame from the first base. The V end gives up 3 bases and the J end 8 bases, leaving 3 bases in the junction not matched to a gene. The germline V gene supplies CDR1 SNHLY and CDR2 FYNNEI. Systemically healthy Caucasian individuals from Russia, 39 in total and aged roughly 6 to 90 years, were included as donors. Each donor gave around 9.5 milliliters of peripheral blood, collected into EDTA-treated Vacutainer tubes. Ficoll-Paque density-gradient centrifugation was used to isolate PBMCs, with at least 7 million per sample. Trizol reagent was used to extract total RNA from the PBMCs, yielding at least 5.5 micrograms per sample. For every donor, flow cytometry on a PBMC aliquot measured the percentage of naive CD45RAhigh/CD27high T cells.

This sequence uses TRBV2 and TRBJ2-1, with 11 bases in between that match TRBD2. The clonotype comes from a man aged 60 to 75 in good health. The sample consisted of blood. The CDR3 is CASSEGLADYEQFF. At the DNA level, the sequence is TGTGCCAGCAGTGAGGGACTAGCGGATTATGAGCAGTTCTTC. The full variable domain, with segments outside the CDR3 supplied by the reference TRBV2 and TRBJ2-1 proteins, appears as EPEVTQTPSHQVTQMGQEVILRCVPISNHLYFYWYRQILGQKVEFLVSFYNNEISEKSEIFDDQFSVERPDGSNFTLKIRSTKLEDSAMYFCASSEGLADYEQFFGPGTRLTVL.